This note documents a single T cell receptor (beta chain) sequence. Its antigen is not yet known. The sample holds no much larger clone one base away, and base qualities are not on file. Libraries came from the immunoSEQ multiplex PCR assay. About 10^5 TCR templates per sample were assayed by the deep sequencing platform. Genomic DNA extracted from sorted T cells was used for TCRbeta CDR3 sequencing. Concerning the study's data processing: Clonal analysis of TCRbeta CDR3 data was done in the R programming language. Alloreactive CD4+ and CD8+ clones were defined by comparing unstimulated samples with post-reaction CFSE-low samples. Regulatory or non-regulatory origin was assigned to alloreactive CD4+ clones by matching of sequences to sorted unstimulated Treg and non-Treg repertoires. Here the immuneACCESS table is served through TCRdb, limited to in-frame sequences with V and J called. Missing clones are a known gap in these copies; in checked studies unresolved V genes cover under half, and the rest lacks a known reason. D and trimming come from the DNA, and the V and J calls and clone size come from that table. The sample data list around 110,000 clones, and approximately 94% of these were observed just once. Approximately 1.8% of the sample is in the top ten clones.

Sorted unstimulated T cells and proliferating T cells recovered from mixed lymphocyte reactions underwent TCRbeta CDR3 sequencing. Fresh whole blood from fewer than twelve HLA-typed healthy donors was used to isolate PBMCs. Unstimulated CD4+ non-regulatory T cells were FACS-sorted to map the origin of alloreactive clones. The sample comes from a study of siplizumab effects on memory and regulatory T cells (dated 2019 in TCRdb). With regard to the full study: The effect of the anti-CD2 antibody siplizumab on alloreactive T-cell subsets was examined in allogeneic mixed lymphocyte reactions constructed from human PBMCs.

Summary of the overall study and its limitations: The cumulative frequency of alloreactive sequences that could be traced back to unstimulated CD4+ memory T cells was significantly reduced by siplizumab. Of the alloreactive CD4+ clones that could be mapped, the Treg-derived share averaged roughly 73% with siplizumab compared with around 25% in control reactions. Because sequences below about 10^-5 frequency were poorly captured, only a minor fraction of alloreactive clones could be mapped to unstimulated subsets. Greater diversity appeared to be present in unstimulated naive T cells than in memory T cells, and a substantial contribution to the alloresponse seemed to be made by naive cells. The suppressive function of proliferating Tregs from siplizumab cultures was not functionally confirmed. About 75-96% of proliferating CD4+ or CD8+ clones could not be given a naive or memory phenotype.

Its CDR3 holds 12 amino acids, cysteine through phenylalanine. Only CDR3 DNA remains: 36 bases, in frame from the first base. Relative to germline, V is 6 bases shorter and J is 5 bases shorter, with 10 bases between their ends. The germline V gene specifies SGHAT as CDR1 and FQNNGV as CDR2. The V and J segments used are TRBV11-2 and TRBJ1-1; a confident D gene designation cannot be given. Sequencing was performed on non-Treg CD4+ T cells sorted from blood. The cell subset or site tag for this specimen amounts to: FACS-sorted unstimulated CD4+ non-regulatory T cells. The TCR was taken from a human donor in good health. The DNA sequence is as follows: TGTGCCAGCAGTACCCAAGGGACTGAAGCTTTCTTT. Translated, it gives CASSTQGTEAFF.